This T cell receptor beta chain is drawn from a study of T cells in Graves' hyperthyroidism and ophthalmopathy. Germline CDR1 reads MNHEY; CDR2 reads SVGAGI. The CDR3 runs to 15 residues. Template material for amplifying TCR beta CDR3 regions consisted of RNA transcripts. HTBI primers drove first-round RT-PCR of the TCR CDR3. TCRdb called the multiplex PCR reads again in MiXCR, with one record for every CDR3 protein. The sample has some 500,000 distinct CDR3 sequences, approximately 25% seen once. This clonotype was counted many times. The germline gene is not matched at one end of the junction; a read error may be the cause.

The sample consisted of blood. This rearrangement joins TRBV6-5 to TRBJ1-1; TRBD1 is a possible D gene (6 bases). The origin of this receptor is a woman younger than 45 with Graves' ophthalmopathy. CDR3 DNA sequence: TGTGCCAGCAGTTACACGGGGGGCTCGAACACTGAAGCTTCCTTT. Its protein product is CASSYTGGSNTEASF.